This TCR beta chain was sequenced in a study of PD-L1 blockade in urothelial cancer. For the study at large: About 85% of the roughly 29 patients were men who had bladder-origin urothelial cancer. Between 0 and 3 prior chemotherapy regimens had been given to patients.

Concerning this clone itself: A junction end diverges from the germline sequence, so it may reflect a read error.

Germline V lookup: CDR1 MNHEY, CDR2 SMNVEV (reference sequence). The CDR3 is made up of 14 amino acids. Time point specified: pretreatment peripheral blood. Spiked synthetic TCR analogs estimated absolute template abundance per PCR. TCRdb keeps only in-frame clones here, not all; method: immunoSEQ multiplex PCR. In the table there are 35,000 to 45,000 clones, approximately 90% of which are singletons. The V gene is TRBV27, the J gene TRBJ2-1, with TRBD2 identical over 7 bases. Sequences were derived from PBMCs, sampled around atezolizumab (anti-PD-L1) treatment. The clonotype was recovered from a donor aged 40 or over with urothelial cancer. The CDR3 sequence: CASSLAGDYHEQFF. The CDR3 coding sequence is TGTGCCAGCAGTTTAGCGGGGGACTACCATGAGCAGTTCTTC.